This TCR beta chain was observed in a study of monozygotic twins with inflammatory bowel disease. This CDR3 has 15 amino acids. CDR1 is MNHEY and CDR2 is SMNVEV in the germline V gene (reference sequence). Study-wide results and limits: It was in IBD patients that TCRbeta diversity (inverse Simpson) was lower than in healthy co-twins.

Notes on this clonotype: Antigen specificity is unknown.

Each UMI harboured a 6-nucleotide sample barcode and was appended via template switching. TCRdb reworked the 5' RACE reads into one entry per CDR3 protein, no DNA. The sample totals approximately 400,000 distinct CDR3 sequences. The sample taken for sequencing was blood. The clonotype was recovered from a human donor with ulcerative colitis or Crohn's disease, or a healthy co-twin of an affected twin (not recorded which). This chain uses TRBV27 with TRBJ2-3; the D gene TCRdb calls, TRBD2, cannot be checked with no DNA. The CDR3 reads CASSLTGRSIDTQYF.